Following are 12 T cell receptor beta chains from one sample sequenced in a study of cytomegalovirus exposure and HLA in healthy donors. The primer mix had 60 Vbeta and 13 Jbeta primers. Profiling relied on immunoSEQ multiplex PCR, and the TCRdb table lists in-frame clones only, not all of them. This repertoire includes about 150,000 clones. The sample was PBMCs. These receptors all stem from a woman in her 50s in good health and CMV-seronegative.

This chain joins TRBV19 and TRBJ1-6, with D possibly TRBD1 on 5 matching bases. Trimming shortened V by 4 bases and J by 6 bases, and 7 bases separated the two germline ends. CDR1 is LNHDA, CDR2 SQIVND, per germline (reference sequence). The CDR3 sequence is 13 residues long. CDR3 in DNA: TGTGCCAGTAGTAAACAGGTTAATTCACCCCTCCACTTT. As protein: CASSKQVNSPLHF.

This chain links TRBV9 with TRBJ2-3; maybe TRBD2 (6 bases). The V gene's germline CDR1 is SGDLS and CDR2 YYNGEE. The CDR3 spans 12 residues. The germline V and J ends were trimmed by 8 bases and 2 bases, with 9 bases remaining between them. DNA of the CDR3: TGTGCCAGTCGGAGGGTCACAGATACGCAGTATTTT. Residues: CASRRVTDTQYF.

The chain couples TRBV6-6 to TRBJ1-6; D remains ambiguous. Germline V lookup: CDR1 MNHNY, CDR2 SVGAGI (reference sequence). V was trimmed by 7 bases and J by 6 bases, leaving 10 bases between them. The CDR3 sequence is 13 residues long. This chain's CDR3 is CASMWPINSPLHF. The DNA for the CDR3 is TGTGCCAGCATGTGGCCGATTAATTCACCCCTCCACTTT.

This chain uses TRBV5-5 with TRBJ2-1, with 8 bases lining up with TRBD1. Trimming removed 4 bases from V and 6 bases from J; junction bases left unmatched: 6. The CDR3 sequence is 14 residues long. CDR1 SGHKS and CDR2 YYEKEE come from the germline V gene (reference sequence). The CDR3 bases are TGTGCCAGCAGCACTACAACAGGGGGCAATGAGCAGTTCTTC. Residues: CASSTTTGGNEQFF.

A note on this clone: Other DNA sequences in this sample translate to the same CDR3. The chain couples TRBV7-2 to TRBJ2-3; D may be TRBD2 (6 bases). V dropped 1 base and J dropped 3 bases, with 8 bases sitting between them. Germline assignment: CDR1 SGHTA and CDR2 FQGNSA. The length of the CDR3 is 14 residues. CDR3 sequence: CASSLGLATDTQYF. The CDR3 DNA follows: TGTGCCAGCAGCTTAGGCCTAGCGACAGATACGCAGTATTTT.

V and J are TRBV4-1 and TRBJ1-4; a possible D gene is TRBD1 (5 bases). This CDR3 has 14 amino acids. CDR1 and CDR2 from the germline V gene are MGHRA and YSYEKL. V gave up 2 bases and J gave up 6 bases, with 10 bases separating them. In nucleotides, the CDR3 is TGCGCCAGCAGCCAAACAGGTCGAGATGAAAAACTGTTTTTT. As protein: CASSQTGRDEKLFF.

The gene calls are TRBV7-8 and TRBJ2-7; 9 bases are a match to TRBD2. The CDR3 runs 17 residues. Germline values: CDR1 SGHVS, CDR2 FQNEAQ. J lost 5 bases, V lost 0 bases, and 11 bases had no gene match. CDR3 amino acids: CASSLAIGIAGENEQYF. DNA of the CDR3: TGTGCCAGCAGCTTAGCGATCGGAATAGCGGGAGAGAACGAGCAGTACTTC.

This chain joins TRBV2 and TRBJ1-1; D remains ambiguous. Trimming removed 6 bases at V and 5 bases at J, with 19 bases between. Germline CDR1 and CDR2: SNHLY and FYNNEI. The CDR3 sequence is 15 residues long. CDR3 DNA sequence: TGTGCCAGCAGACGGGCCCGGGAGGGAGGAACTGAAGCTTTCTTT. This encodes CASRRAREGGTEAFF.

The chain employs TRBV30 and TRBJ2-1; TRBD2 matches at 10 bases. Germline V gene sequence: CDR1 GTSNPN, CDR2 SVGIG (reference sequence). CDR3 length equals 15 residues. Losses at the gene ends were 5 bases for V and 4 bases for J; bases not matched to a gene: 8. CDR3 coding DNA: TGTGCCTGGGGCCTCACTAGCGGGGTATACAATGAGCAGTTCTTC. As protein: CAWGLTSGVYNEQFF.

The chain has TRBV2 and TRBJ2-5, with a tentative D call TRBD1 (6 bases). The germline V gene encodes CDR1 SNHLY and CDR2 FYNNEI. Trimming shortened V by 10 bases and J by 0 bases, and 12 bases separated the two germline ends. This CDR3 has 13 amino acids. This chain's CDR3 is CANLRGNQETQYF. The CDR3, as DNA: TGTGCCAACTTAAGGGGGAACCAAGAGACCCAGTACTTC.

The V call is TRBV27, the J call TRBJ1-4, with a possible D match to TRBD1 (5 bases). V lost 3 bases and J lost 7, with 12 bases in between. The CDR3 consists of 14 residues. Germline CDR1 MNHEY, CDR2 SMNVEV (reference sequence). CDR3 nucleotide sequence: TGTGCCAGCAGTTTCCTTTCGGGGGGTGAAAAACTGTTTTTT. Translation: CASSFLSGGEKLFF.

The chain combines TRBV5-8 with TRBJ2-5; 10 bases are a match to TRBD1. The germline CDR1 and CDR2 sequences are SGHTS and YDEGEE. With 3 bases clipped from V and 2 bases from J, the junction kept 7 bases outside the gene matches. The CDR3 loop spans 16 amino acids. The CDR3 DNA is TGTGCCAGCAGCTGGGGACAGGGGACCAGACAAGAGACCCAGTACTTC. As protein: CASSWGQGTRQETQYF.